This T cell receptor beta chain was identified during a study of response to subunit inactivated influenza vaccine. In TCRdb, the RT-PCR reads were re-called with MiXCR into one record per CDR3 protein. This sample has some 300,000 distinct CDR3 sequences, with about 20% found just once. General study findings and limits: Authors suggested that a seasonal influenza vaccination recruits few new T cells each time.

About this clonotype: The antigen is undetermined.

V trimming: 0 bases; J trimming: 4 bases; junction bases outside the gene matches: 6. Germline V CDR1 and CDR2: MNHEY, SVGEGT. CDR3 size: 17 residues. The sequence derives from a man between 50 and 75 years old who received an inactivated influenza vaccine. The specimen comprised PBMCs from blood, sampled approximately 20 months after vaccination. V and J are TRBV6-2 or TRBV6-3 and TRBJ2-1, with 10 bases matching TRBD1. CDR3 region: CASSYSAGQGNYNEQFF. Written as DNA, the CDR3 is TGTGCCAGCAGTTACTCAGCGGGACAGGGGAATTACAATGAGCAGTTCTTC.